This TCR beta chain emerged from a study of CD8+ T cells in alopecia areata. About the study: Treatment of the treated patients consisted of oral tofacitinib, 5 to 10 mg twice daily. General observations from the study: Higher clonality and more expanded CD8+ clones appeared in lesional than normal scalp. Patients shared TCRs less clearly than mice did, possibly for HLA-related reasons.

This clone turned up a few times. Its antigen is unidentified. This sample also contains other DNA sequences that code for the same CDR3. Sampling of alopecia areata patients yielded lesional scalp punch biopsies as well as peripheral blood. Germline V gene data show CDR1 as SQVTM and CDR2 as ANQGSEA. V was trimmed by 1 base and J by 6 bases, leaving 8 bases between them. The CDR3 sequence is 12 residues long. Reverse transcribed after extraction, RNA yielded cDNA as the sequencing template. Clones were read by immunoSEQ multiplex PCR, and TCRdb kept only the in-frame ones, dropping some. Found here are roughly 250,000 clones, roughly two thirds of them singletons; the top ten hold roughly 1.2%.

This specimen was CD4+ T cells sorted from blood, taken at week 0. This receptor was obtained from a human donor with alopecia areata. The chain couples TRBV29-1 to TRBJ2-3; D is tentatively TRBD1 or TRBD2 (5 bases each). In DNA, the CDR3 is TGCAGCGTTGAAGGTGGGGGTGATACGCAGTATTTT. This gives the protein CSVEGGGDTQYF.